A single sample gave rise to the 11 T cell receptor beta chains below, sequenced in a study of blood T cell repertoires in COVID-19. The table came from immunoSEQ multiplex PCR; TCRdb's copy has only in-frame clones and leaves some out. Here the sample spans 280,000 or so clones, 85% being singletons. The sequenced material came from peripheral blood. Receptor source: a human donor in a cohort sampled during active COVID-19.

CDR3 DNA sequence: TGTGCCAGCAGTCCACGGGAGGCAACCTACGAGCAGTACTTC. It is translated as CASSPREATYEQYF. The chain uses TRBV6-5 and TRBJ2-7; 7 bases map to TRBD2. The J segment lost 2 bases and the V segment lost 5 bases, leaving 6 bases of the junction unmatched. Germline lookup yields CDR1 MNHEY and CDR2 SVGAGI. CDR3 length: 14 residues.

On this clone itself: This CDR3 is also generated by other DNA sequences in the sample. The V and J genes are TRBV5-1 and TRBJ1-1; 7 bases fit TRBD1. There are 14 residues in the CDR3. After removal of 3 bases from V and 2 bases from J, the junction contained 4 bases not matched to a gene. The germline V gene encodes CDR1 SGHRS and CDR2 YFSETQ. This CDR3 is CASSYRTGNTEAFF. Written as DNA, the CDR3 is TGCGCCAGCAGCTACCGGACAGGCAACACTGAAGCTTTCTTT. Looking up the rest from reference TRBV5-1 and TRBJ1-1 gives the full variable domain: KAGVTQTPRYLIKTRGQQVTLSCSPISGHRSVSWYQQTPGQGLQFLFEYFSETQRNKGNFPGRFSGRQFSNSRSEMNVSTLELGDSALYLCASSYRTGNTEAFFGQGTRLTVV.

The V and J genes are TRBV6-5 and TRBJ2-4; 8 nucleotides agree with TRBD1. Germline trimming cut 5 bases from V and 7 bases from J; bases unmatched to any gene: 10. The germline V gene has CDR1 MNHEY and CDR2 SVGAGI. This CDR3 comprises 15 residues. Here the CDR3 DNA reads TGTGCCAGCAGTACGTGGACAGGGAAGGGGAACATTCAGTACTTC. Translated: CASSTWTGKGNIQYF.

This clone has only a few counts. The chain is built from TRBV7-2 and TRBJ1-1; TRBD1 might be the D (6 bases). The CDR3 is 14 amino acids. Germline CDR1 SGHTA, CDR2 FQGNSA. V was pared by 4 bases and J by 10 bases, with 19 bases between. CDR3 sequence reads: CASSSEPDRNGAFF. Here the CDR3 DNA reads TGTGCCAGCAGCTCCGAACCCGACAGGAATGGAGCTTTCTTT. Full variable domain (rest looked up from reference TRBV7-2 and TRBJ1-1): GAGVSQSPSNKVTEKGKDVELRCDPISGHTALYWYRQSLGQGLEFLIYFQGNSAPDKSGLPSDRFSAERTGGSVSTLTIQRTQQEDSAVYLCASSSEPDRNGAFFGQGTRLTVV.

This chain links TRBV11-3 with TRBJ2-7; 8 bases agree with TRBD1. The V and J ends lost 5 bases and 7 bases, in that order; junction bases with no gene match: 7. Germline CDR1 SGHNT, CDR2 YENEEA. The CDR3 extends over 13 amino acids. CDR3 DNA: TGTGCCAGCAGCCTTGGACAGGGTGGGGAGCAGTACTTC. Protein product: CASSLGQGGEQYF.

This rearrangement joins TRBV15 to TRBJ1-5; D call uncertain. In germline, CDR1 is LNHNV, CDR2 YYDKDF (reference sequence). The CDR3 covers 15 residues. V shed 3 bases and J shed 6 bases, with 15 bases lying between them. The CDR3: CATSRDPHGGQPQHF. The CDR3 DNA follows: TGTGCCACCAGCAGGGATCCCCACGGCGGTCAGCCCCAGCATTTT.

V usage is TRBV7-8 and J usage is TRBJ2-5, with 8 bases aligning to TRBD2. J gave up 2 bases and V 7 bases, and 3 bases lay outside the gene matches. The CDR3 loop spans 13 amino acids. Per germline, CDR1 SGHVS and CDR2 FQNEAQ. CDR3 nucleotides: TGTGCCAGCACGACTAGCGTACAAGAGACCCAGTACTTC. As protein: CASTTSVQETQYF.

The chain links TRBV28 to TRBJ2-3; tentative D call: TRBD2 (7 bases). V dropped 6 bases and J dropped 2 bases, with 12 bases sitting between them. The CDR3 runs to 14 residues. Germline CDR1 reads MDHEN; CDR2 reads SYDVKM. This chain's CDR3 is CASRGGGATDTQYF. DNA of the CDR3: TGTGCCAGCAGGGGAGGGGGGGCCACAGATACGCAGTATTTT.

In its sample, this clone was seen a few times. The chain employs TRBV13 and TRBJ2-7; D not resolved. The CDR3 runs to 12 residues. Germline V gene data show CDR1 as PRHDT and CDR2 as FYEKMQ (reference sequence). V dropped 3 bases and J dropped 3 bases, with 6 bases sitting between them. In nucleotides, the CDR3 is TGTGCCAGCAGCTTGGCAGGCTACGAGCAGTACTTC. Translation: CASSLAGYEQYF.

A few counts support this clone. The junction shows a germline mismatch at one end, possibly a read error. The chain carries TRBV2 and TRBJ2-4; 8 bases are a match to TRBD1. This CDR3 comprises 13 residues. Germline lookup yields CDR1 SNHLY and CDR2 FYNNEI. The CDR3 sequence: CASSGTGQNVQYF. CDR3 nucleotides: TGTGCCAGCAGTGGGACAGGGCAAAACGTTCAGTACTTC.

This clone was counted between two and nine times. The V gene is TRBV28, the J gene TRBJ1-5; maybe TRBD1 (5 bases). The CDR3 is made up of 19 amino acids. Germline V gene data show CDR1 as MDHEN and CDR2 as SYDVKM. V was clipped by 6 bases and J by 6 bases, with 30 bases between them. The CDR3 protein is CASRQGAGAGDPRVQPQHF. CDR3 DNA: TGTGCCAGCAGGCAAGGGGCCGGCGCGGGGGACCCGAGGGTTCAGCCCCAGCATTTT. The entire variable domain, with the rest obtained from reference TRBV28 and TRBJ1-5, is as follows: DVKVTQSSRYLVKRTGEKVFLECVQDMDHENMFWYRQDPGLGLRLIYFSYDVKMKEKGDIPEGYSVSREKKERFSLILESASTNQTSMYLCASRQGAGAGDPRVQPQHFGDGTRLSIL.